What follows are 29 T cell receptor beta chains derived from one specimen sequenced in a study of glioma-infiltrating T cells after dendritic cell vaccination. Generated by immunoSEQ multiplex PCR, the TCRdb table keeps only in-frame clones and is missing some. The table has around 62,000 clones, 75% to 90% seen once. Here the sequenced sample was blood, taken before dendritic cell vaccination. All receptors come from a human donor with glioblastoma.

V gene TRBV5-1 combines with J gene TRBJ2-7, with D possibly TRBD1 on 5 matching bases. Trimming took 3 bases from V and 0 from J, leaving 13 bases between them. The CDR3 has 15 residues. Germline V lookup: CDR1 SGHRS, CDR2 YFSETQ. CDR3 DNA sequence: TGCGCCAGCAGCTGGAATACAGGAAGCTCCTACGAGCAGTACTTC. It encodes CASSWNTGSSYEQYF.

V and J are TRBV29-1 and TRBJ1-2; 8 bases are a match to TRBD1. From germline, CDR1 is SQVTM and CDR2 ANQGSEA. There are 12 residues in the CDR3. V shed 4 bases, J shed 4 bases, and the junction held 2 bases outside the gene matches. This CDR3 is CSVVGTGYGYTF. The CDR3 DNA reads TGCAGCGTTGTGGGGACAGGCTATGGCTACACCTTC.

CDR3 DNA sequence: TGTGCCATCAGTCGACTAGCGGGGCGGACAGATACGCAGTATTTT. Amino acid sequence: CAISRLAGRTDTQYF. This sequence joins TRBV10-3 and TRBJ2-3; the match to TRBD2 covers 11 bases. V was clipped by 5 bases and J by 3 bases; unmatched bases: 4. From germline, CDR1 is ENHRY and CDR2 SYGVKD. The CDR3 runs 15 residues.

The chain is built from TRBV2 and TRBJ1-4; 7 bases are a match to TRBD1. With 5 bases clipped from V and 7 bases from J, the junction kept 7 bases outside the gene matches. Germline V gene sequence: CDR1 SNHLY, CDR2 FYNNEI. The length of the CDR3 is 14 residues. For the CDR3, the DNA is TGTGCCAGCAGTACCGGGACAGTGAGTGAAAAACTGTTTTTT. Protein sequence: CASSTGTVSEKLFF.

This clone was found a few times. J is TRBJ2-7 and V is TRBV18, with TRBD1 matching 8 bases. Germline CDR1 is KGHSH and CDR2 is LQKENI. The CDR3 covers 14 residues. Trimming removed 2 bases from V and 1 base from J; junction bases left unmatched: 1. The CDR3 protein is CASSPRTGSYEQYF. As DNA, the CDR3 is TGTGCCAGCTCACCAAGGACAGGGTCCTACGAGCAGTACTTC.

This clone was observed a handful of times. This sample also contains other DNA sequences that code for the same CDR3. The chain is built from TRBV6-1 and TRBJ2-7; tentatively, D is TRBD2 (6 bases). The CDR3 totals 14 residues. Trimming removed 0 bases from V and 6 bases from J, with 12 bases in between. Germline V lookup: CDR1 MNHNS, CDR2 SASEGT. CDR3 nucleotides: TGTGCCAGCAGTGAAGCTGGCGGGGACGGCGAGCAGTACTTC. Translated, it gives CASSEAGGDGEQYF.

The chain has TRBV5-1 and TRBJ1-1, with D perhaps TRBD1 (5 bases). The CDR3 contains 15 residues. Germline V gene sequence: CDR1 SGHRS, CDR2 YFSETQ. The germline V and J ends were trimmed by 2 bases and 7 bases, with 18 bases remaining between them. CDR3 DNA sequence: TGCGCCAGCAGCTTAAATAGGGGCGGTCAGGGTGAAGCTTTCTTT. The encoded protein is CASSLNRGGQGEAFF.

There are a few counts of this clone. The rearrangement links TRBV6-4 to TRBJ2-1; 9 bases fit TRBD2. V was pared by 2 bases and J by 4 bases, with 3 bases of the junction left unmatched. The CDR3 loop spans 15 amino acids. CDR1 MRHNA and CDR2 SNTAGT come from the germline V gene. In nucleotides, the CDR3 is TGTGCCAGCAGTGACGCGAGCGGGGGGTACAATGAGCAGTTCTTC. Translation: CASSDASGGYNEQFF.

This CDR3 reads CASSFGGGSYNEQFF. DNA of the CDR3: TGTGCCAGCAGCTTCGGCGGGGGGTCATACAATGAGCAGTTCTTC. The chain is built from TRBV11-3 and TRBJ2-1; TRBD2 agrees at 8 bases. J lost 4 bases, V lost 3 bases, and 5 bases had no gene match. The germline CDR1 and CDR2 sequences are SGHNT and YENEEA. The CDR3 totals 15 residues.

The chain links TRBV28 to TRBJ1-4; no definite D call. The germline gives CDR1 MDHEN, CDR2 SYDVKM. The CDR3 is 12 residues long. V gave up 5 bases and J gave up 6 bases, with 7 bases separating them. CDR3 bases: TGTGCCAGCAGTCTTCTGTATGAAAAACTGTTTTTT. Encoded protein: CASSLLYEKLFF. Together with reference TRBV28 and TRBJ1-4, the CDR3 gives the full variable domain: DVKVTQSSRYLVKRTGEKVFLECVQDMDHENMFWYRQDPGLGLRLIYFSYDVKMKEKGDIPEGYSVSREKKERFSLILESASTNQTSMYLCASSLLYEKLFFGSGTQLSVL.

CDR3: CASSPHVYEQYF. The CDR3 nucleotides are TGTGCCAGCAGCCCTCACGTCTACGAGCAGTACTTC. The chain carries TRBV11-2 and TRBJ2-5; D unclear. The end of the DNA fits TRBJ2-7 better, so the J call may be wrong. The CDR3 has 12 amino acids. Germline V gene data show CDR1 as SGHAT and CDR2 as FQNNGV.

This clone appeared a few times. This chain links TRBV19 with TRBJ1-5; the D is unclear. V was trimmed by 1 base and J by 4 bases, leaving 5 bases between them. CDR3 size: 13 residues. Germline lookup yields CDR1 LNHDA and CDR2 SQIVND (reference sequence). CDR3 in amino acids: CASSIGRNQPQHF. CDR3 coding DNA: TGTGCCAGTAGTATAGGGAGGAATCAGCCCCAGCATTTT.

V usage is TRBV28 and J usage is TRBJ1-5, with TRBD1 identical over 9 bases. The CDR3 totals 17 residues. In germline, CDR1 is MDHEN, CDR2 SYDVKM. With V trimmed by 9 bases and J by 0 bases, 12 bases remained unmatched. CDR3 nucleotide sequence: TGTGCCAGTGGCCGACAGGGGGTCTCCTATAGCAATCAGCCCCAGCATTTT. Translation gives CASGRQGVSYSNQPQHF.

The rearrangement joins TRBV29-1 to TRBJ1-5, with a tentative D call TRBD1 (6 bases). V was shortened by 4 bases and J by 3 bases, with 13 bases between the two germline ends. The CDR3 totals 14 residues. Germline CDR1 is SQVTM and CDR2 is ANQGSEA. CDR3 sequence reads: CSVGGGQNNQPQHF. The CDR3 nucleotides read TGCAGCGTTGGGGGGGGGCAAAACAATCAGCCCCAGCATTTT.

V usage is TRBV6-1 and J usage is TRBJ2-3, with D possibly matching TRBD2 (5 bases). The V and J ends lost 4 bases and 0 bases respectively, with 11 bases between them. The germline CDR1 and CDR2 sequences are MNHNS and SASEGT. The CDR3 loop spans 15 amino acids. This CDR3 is CASSVGVVSTDTQYF. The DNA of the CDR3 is TGTGCCAGCAGTGTCGGGGTTGTTAGCACAGATACGCAGTATTTT.

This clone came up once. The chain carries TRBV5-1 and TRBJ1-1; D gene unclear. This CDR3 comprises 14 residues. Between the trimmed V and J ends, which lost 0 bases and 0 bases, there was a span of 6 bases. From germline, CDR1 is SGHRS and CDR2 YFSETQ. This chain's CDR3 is CASSLVLMNTEAFF. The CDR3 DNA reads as TGCGCCAGCAGCTTGGTTCTAATGAACACTGAAGCTTTCTTT.

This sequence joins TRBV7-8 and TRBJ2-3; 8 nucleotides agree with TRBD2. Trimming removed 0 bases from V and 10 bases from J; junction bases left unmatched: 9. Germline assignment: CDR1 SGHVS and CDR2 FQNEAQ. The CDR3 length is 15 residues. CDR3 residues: CASSLASGGLEAQYF. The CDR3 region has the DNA TGTGCCAGCAGCTTAGCCTCGGGGGGGTTGGAGGCGCAGTATTTT.

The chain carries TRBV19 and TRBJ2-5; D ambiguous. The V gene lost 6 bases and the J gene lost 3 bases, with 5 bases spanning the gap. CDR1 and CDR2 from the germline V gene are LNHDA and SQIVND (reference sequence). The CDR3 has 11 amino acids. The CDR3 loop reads CASRQEETQYF. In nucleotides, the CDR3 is TGTGCCAGTAGGCAGGAAGAGACCCAGTACTTC.

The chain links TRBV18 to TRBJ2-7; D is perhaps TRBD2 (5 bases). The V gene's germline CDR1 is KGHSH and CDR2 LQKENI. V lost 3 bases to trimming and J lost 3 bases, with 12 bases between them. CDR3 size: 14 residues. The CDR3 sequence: CASSPSRGLYEQYF. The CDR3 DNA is TGTGCCAGCTCACCTAGTCGGGGTCTCTACGAGCAGTACTTC.

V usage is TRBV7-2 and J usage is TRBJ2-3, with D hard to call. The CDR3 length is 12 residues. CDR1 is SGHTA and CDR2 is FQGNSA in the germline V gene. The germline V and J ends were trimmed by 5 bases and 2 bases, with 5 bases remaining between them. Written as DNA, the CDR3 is TGTGCCAGCAGCCCCAACACAGATACGCAGTATTTT. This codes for CASSPNTDTQYF.

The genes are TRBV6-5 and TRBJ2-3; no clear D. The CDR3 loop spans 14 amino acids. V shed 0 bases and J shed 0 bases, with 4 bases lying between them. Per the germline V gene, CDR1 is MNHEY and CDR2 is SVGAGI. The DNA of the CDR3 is TGTGCCAGCAGTTACTCACAAAGCACAGATACGCAGTATTTT. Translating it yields CASSYSQSTDTQYF.

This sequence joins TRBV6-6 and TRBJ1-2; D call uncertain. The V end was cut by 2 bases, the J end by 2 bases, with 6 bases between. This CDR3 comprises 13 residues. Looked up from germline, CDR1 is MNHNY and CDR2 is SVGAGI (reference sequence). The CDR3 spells CASSYAENYGYTF. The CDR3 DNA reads TGTGCCAGCAGTTACGCGGAGAACTATGGCTACACCTTC.

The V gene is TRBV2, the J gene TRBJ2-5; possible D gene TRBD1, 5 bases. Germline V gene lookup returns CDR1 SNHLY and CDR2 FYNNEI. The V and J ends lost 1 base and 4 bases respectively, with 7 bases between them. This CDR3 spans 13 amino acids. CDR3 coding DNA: TGTGCCAGCAGTGAAGAGGGGCGAGAGACCCAGTACTTC. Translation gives CASSEEGRETQYF.

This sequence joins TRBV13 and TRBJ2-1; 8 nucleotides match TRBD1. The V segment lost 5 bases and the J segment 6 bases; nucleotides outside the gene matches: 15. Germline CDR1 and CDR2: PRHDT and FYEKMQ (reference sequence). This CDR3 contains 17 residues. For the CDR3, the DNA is TGTGCCAGCAGCCCAAGGGGGGAGGACAGGGCCTCCAATGAGCAGTTCTTC. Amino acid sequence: CASSPRGEDRASNEQFF.

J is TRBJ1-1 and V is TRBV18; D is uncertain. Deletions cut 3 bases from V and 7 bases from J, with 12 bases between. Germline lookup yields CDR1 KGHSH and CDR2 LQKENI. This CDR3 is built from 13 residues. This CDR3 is CASSPRGLGEAFF. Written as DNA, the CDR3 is TGTGCCAGCTCACCCCGGGGTTTGGGTGAAGCTTTCTTT.

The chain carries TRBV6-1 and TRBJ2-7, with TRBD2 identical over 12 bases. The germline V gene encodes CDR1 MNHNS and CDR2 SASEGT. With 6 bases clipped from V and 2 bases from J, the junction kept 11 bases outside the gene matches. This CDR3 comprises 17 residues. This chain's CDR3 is CASRETLSSGGAYEQYF. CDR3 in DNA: TGTGCCAGCAGGGAAACCCTCTCTAGCGGGGGGGCCTACGAGCAGTACTTC.

The CDR3 region has the DNA TGTGCCATCAGGGAGACAGGGGAGGTCTATGGCTACACCTTC. Translating gives CAIRETGEVYGYTF. The chain links TRBV10-3 to TRBJ1-2, with 8 bases that match TRBD1. Germline V gives CDR1 ENHRY, CDR2 SYGVKD. V was pared by 6 bases and J by 4 bases, with 7 bases of the junction left unmatched. The CDR3 spans 14 residues.

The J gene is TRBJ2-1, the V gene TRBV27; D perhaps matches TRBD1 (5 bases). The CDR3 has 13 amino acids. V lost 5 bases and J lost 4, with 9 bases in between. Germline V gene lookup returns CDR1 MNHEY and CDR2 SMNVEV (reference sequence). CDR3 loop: CASSRQQYNEQFF. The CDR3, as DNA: TGTGCCAGCAGTCGACAGCAGTACAATGAGCAGTTCTTC.

CDR3 bases: TGTGCCAGCAGTCCCGACAGGAAGAGGTTT. It specifies CASSPDRKRF. The chain combines TRBV21-1 with TRBJ1-6; no check of the table's D call, TRBD1, against the DNA was made. TRBV21-1 is a listed pseudogene. The CDR3 is 10 amino acids.